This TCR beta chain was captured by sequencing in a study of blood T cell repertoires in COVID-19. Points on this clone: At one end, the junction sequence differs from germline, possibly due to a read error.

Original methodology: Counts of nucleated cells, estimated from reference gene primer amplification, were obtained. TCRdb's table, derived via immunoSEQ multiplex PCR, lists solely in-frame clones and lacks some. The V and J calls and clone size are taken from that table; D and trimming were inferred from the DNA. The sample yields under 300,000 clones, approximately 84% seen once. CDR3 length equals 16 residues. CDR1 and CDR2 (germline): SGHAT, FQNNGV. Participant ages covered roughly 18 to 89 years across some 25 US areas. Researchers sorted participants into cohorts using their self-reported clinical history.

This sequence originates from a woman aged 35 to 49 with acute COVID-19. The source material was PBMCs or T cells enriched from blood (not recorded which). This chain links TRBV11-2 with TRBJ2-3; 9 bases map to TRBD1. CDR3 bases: TGTGCCAGCACCTTAAACCGGGACAGGGAATCCGATACGCAGTATTTT. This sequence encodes CASTLNRDRESDTQYF. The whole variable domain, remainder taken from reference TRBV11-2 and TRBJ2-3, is EAGVAQSPRYKIIEKRQSVAFWCNPISGHATLYWYQQILGQGPKLLIQFQNNGVVDDSQLPKDRFSAERLKGVDSTLKIQPAKLEDSAVYLCASTLNRDRESDTQYFGPGTRLTVL.